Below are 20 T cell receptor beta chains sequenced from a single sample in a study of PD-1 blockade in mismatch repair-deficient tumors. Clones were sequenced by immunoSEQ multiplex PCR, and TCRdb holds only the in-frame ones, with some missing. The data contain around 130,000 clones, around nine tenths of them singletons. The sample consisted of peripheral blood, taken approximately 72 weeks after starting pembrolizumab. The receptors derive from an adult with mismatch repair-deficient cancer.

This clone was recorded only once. The CDR3 DNA reads as TGCGCCAGCAGCTTGGACAGGGGTGGGTACAATGAGCAGTTCTTC. This sequence encodes CASSLDRGGYNEQFF. The chain links TRBV5-1 to TRBJ2-1; 7 bases align to TRBD1. CDR1 SGHRS and CDR2 YFSETQ come from the germline V gene. CDR3 length: 15 amino acids. V lost 0 bases, J lost 4 bases, and 4 bases stayed unmatched.

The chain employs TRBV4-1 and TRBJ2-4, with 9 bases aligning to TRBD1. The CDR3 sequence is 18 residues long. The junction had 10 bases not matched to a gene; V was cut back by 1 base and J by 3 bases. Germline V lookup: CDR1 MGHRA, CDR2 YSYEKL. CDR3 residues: CASSQGWVGQGIKNIQYF. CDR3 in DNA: TGCGCCAGCAGCCAAGGGTGGGTTGGACAGGGGATCAAAAACATTCAGTACTTC.

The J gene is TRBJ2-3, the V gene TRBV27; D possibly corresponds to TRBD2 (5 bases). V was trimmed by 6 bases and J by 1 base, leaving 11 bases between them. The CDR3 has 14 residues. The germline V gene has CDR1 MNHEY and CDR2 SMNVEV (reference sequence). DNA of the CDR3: TGTGCCAGCAGAGACCGGGGTGGCACAGATACGCAGTATTTT. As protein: CASRDRGGTDTQYF.

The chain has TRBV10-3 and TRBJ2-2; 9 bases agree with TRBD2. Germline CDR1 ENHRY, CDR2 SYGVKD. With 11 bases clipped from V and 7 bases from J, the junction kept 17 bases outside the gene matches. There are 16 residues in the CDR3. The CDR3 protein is CAVVPGTSFGFGELFF. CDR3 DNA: TGTGCCGTAGTCCCCGGGACTAGCTTTGGATTCGGGGAGCTGTTTTTT.

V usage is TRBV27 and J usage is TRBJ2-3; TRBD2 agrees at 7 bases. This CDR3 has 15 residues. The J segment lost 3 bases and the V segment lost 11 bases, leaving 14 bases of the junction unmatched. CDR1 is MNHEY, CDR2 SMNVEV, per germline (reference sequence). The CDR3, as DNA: TGTGCCTCCCGATGGGCGGGGGACCGGACAGATACGCAGTATTTT. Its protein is CASRWAGDRTDTQYF.

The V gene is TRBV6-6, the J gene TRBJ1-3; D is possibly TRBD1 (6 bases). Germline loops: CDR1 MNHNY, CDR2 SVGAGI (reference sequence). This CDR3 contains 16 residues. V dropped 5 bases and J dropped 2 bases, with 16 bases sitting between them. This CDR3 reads CASSPLWGGTGNTIYF. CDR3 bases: TGTGCCAGCAGTCCCCTATGGGGGGGCACTGGAAACACCATATATTTT.

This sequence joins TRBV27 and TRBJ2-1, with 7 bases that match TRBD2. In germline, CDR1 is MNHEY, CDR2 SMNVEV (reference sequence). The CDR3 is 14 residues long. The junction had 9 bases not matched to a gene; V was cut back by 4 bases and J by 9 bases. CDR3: CASSSGLEGVEQFF. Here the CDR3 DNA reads TGTGCCAGCAGTTCCGGACTAGAAGGGGTTGAGCAGTTCTTC.

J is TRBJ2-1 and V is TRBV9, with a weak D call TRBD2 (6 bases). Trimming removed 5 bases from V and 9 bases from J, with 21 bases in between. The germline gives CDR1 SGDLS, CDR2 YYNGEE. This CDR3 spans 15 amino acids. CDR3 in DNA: TGTGCCAGCAGTGAGGGACTTCGGGGCTATGGTGAGCAGTTCTTC. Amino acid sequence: CASSEGLRGYGEQFF.

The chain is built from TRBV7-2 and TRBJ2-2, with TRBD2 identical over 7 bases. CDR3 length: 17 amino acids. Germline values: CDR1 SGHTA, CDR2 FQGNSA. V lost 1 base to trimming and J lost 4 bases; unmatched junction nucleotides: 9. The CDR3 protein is CASSLEGPGRPTGELFF. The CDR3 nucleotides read TGTGCCAGCAGCTTAGAGGGGCCCGGGAGGCCCACCGGGGAGCTGTTTTTT.

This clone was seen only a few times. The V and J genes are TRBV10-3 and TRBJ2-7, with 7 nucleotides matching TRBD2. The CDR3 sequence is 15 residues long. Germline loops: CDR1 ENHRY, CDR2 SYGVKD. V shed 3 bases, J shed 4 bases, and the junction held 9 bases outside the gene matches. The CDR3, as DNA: TGTGCCATCAGTGATTCTAGCGGATTCTTTTACGAGCAGTACTTC. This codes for CAISDSSGFFYEQYF.

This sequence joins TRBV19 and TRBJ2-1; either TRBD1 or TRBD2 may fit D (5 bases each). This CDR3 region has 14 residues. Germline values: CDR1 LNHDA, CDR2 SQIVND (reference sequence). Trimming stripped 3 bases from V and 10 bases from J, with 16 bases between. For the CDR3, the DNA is TGTGCCAGTAGTATGCCGGGGCTCTTGGAGGAGCAGTTCTTC. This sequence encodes CASSMPGLLEEQFF.

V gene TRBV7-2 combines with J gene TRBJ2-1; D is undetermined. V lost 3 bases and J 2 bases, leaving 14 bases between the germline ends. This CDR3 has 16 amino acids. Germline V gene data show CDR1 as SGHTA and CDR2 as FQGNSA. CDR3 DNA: TGTGCCAGCAGCTTGGAGCCTGGCGGTACCTACAATGAGCAGTTCTTC. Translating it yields CASSLEPGGTYNEQFF.

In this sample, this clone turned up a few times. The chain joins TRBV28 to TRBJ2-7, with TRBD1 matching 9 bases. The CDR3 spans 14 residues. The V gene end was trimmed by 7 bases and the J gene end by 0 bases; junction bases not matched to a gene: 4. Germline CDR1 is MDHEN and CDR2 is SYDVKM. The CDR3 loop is CASTGTGSSYEQYF. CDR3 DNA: TGTGCCAGCACCGGGACAGGGAGCTCCTACGAGCAGTACTTC. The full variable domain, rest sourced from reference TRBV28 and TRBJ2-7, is DVKVTQSSRYLVKRTGEKVFLECVQDMDHENMFWYRQDPGLGLRLIYFSYDVKMKEKGDIPEGYSVSREKKERFSLILESASTNQTSMYLCASTGTGSSYEQYFGPGTRLTVT.

CDR3: CASSQDRDRPTYEQYF. The CDR3 DNA reads TGTGCCAGCAGCCAAGATAGAGACAGGCCGACCTACGAGCAGTACTTC. This chain joins TRBV4-2 and TRBJ2-7, with a tentative D call TRBD1 (6 bases). V lost 0 bases, J lost 2 bases, and 14 bases lay in between. The CDR3 totals 16 residues. Germline values: CDR1 LGHNA, CDR2 YNFKEQ.

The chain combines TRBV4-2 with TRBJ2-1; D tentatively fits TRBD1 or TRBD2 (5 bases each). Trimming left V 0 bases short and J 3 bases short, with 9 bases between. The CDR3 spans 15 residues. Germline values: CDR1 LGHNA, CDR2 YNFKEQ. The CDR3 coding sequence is TGTGCCAGCAGCCAAGATTGGGGGATCTACAATGAGCAGTTCTTC. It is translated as CASSQDWGIYNEQFF.

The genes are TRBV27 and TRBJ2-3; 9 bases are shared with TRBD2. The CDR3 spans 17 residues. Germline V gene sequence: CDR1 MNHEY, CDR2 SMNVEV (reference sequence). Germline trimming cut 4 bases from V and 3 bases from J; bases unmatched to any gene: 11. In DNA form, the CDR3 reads TGTGCCAGCAGTTCCCAGGTGGGACTAGCAGTTACAGATACGCAGTATTTT. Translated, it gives CASSSQVGLAVTDTQYF.

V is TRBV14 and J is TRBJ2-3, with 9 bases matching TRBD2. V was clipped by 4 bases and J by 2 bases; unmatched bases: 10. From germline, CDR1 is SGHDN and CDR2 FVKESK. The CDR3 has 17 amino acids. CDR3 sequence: CASSPRGSGRNTDTQYF. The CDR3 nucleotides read TGTGCCAGCAGCCCACGGGGTAGCGGGAGAAACACAGATACGCAGTATTTT.

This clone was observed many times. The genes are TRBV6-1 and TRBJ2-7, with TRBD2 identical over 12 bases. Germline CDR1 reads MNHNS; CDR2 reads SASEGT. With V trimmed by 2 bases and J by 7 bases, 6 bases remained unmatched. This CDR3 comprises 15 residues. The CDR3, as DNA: TGTGCCAGCAGTGAACTAGCGGGAGGGCCAAGGGAGCAGTACTTC. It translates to CASSELAGGPREQYF.

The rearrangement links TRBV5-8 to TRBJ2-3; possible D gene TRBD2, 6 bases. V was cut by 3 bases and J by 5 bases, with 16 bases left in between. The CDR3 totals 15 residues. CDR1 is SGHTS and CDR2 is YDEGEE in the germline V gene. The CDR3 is CASSSGTPVGDTQYF. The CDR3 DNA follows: TGTGCCAGCAGCTCCGGGACTCCGGTTGGAGATACGCAGTATTTT. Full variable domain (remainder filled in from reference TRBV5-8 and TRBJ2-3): EAGVTQSPTHLIKTRGQQATLRCSPISGHTSVYWYQQALGLGLQFLLWYDEGEERNRGNFPPRFSGRQFPNYSSELNVNALELEDSALYLCASSSGTPVGDTQYFGPGTRLTVL.

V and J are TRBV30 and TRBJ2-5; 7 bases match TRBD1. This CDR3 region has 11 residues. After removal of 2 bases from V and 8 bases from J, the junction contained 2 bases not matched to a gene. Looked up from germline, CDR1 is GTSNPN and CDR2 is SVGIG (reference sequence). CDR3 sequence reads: CAWSPGGTQYF. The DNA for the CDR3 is TGTGCCTGGAGTCCAGGGGGAACCCAGTACTTC. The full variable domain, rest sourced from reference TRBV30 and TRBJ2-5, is SQTIHQWPATLVQPVGSPLSLECTVEGTSNPNLYWYRQAAGRGLQLLFYSVGIGQISSEVPQNLSASRPQDRQFILSSKKLLLSDSGFYLCAWSPGGTQYFGPGTRLLVL.